This T cell receptor (beta chain) stems from a study of blood T cell repertoires in COVID-19. Trimming cost V 8 bases and J 11 bases; bases outside gene matches: 9. CDR3 length: 13 amino acids. CDR1 is SQVTM and CDR2 is ANQGSEA in the germline V gene. TCRdb keeps only in-frame clones here, not all; method: immunoSEQ multiplex PCR. The data hold more than 150,000 clones, with more than 75% observed a single time. Assignments of participants to cohorts depended upon their own reported clinical history. The chain combines TRBV29-1 with TRBJ2-1, with TRBD2 identical over 13 bases. The receptor's source is a man in his sixties who had been exposed to COVID-19. Sequenced sample: PBMCs or T cells enriched from blood (not recorded which). The CDR3 protein is CSPGLAGTRKQFF. As DNA, the CDR3 is TGCAGCCCGGGACTAGCGGGGACGCGAAAGCAGTTCTTC.